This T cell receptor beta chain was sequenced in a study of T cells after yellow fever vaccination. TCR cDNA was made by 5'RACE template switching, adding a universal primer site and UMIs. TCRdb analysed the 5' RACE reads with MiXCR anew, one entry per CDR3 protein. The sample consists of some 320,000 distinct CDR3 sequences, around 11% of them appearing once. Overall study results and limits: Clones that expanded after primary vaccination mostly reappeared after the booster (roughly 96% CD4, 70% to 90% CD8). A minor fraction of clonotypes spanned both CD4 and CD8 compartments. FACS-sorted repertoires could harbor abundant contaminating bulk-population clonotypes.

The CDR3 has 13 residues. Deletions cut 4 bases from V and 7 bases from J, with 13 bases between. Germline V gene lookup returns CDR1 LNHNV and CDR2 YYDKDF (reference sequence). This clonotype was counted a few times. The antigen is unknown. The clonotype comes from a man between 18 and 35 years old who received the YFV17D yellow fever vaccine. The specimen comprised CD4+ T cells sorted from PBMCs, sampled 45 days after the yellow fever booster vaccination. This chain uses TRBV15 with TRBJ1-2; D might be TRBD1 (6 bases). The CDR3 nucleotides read TGTGCCACCAGCAACGACACAGGGTTTGGCTACACCTTC. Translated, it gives CATSNDTGFGYTF.